What follows are 3 T cell receptor beta chains derived from one specimen sequenced in a study of a mutant IDH1 vaccine in newly diagnosed glioma (TCRdb year 2021). Library generation was performed with the immunoSEQ multiplex PCR assay. This is the immuneACCESS table as TCRdb keeps it, with only in-frame sequences that have V and J called. A part of the clones is gone; compared with another copy, unresolved V genes explain less than half, and the rest is unexplained. Across this sample there are fewer than 75,000 clones, with less than 85% seen only once. The top ten clones comprise about 9% of the sample. Their antigens are not known. The sample's time point, from its label and the paper: week 11, during vaccination. A 20-mer mutant IDH1 peptide at 300 micrograms in Montanide made up each vaccine dose, which was injected subcutaneously together with topical imiquimod. This specimen consisted of PBMCs, obtained from a glioma patient whose treatment included an IDH1 peptide vaccine. The source of these receptors is a woman aged 45 to 65 with glioma.

CDR3 loop: CASSSMPRGARAEAFF. CDR3 in DNA: TGTGCCAGCAGCTCTATGCCCCGGGGGGCCCGGGCTGAAGCTTTCTTT. The chain employs TRBV7-7 and TRBJ1-1, with D possibly TRBD1 on 6 matching bases. Germline CDR1 SSHAT, CDR2 FNYEAQ (reference sequence). The CDR3 is made up of 16 amino acids. Trimming removed 4 bases from V and 6 bases from J, with 21 bases in between.

The chain couples TRBV9 to TRBJ2-3; 11 bases align to TRBD2. This CDR3 has 16 amino acids. The germline V gene encodes CDR1 SGDLS and CDR2 YYNGEE. Trimming at V came to 0 bases and at J to 6 bases, leaving 6 bases not matched to a gene. The CDR3 sequence: CASSVVLAGGLDTQYF. Written as DNA, the CDR3 is TGTGCCAGCAGCGTAGTTCTAGCGGGGGGCCTTGATACGCAGTATTTT.

This CDR3 reads CASSLGQDLNYGYTF. CDR3 coding DNA: TGTGCCAGCAGCCTCGGACAGGATCTGAACTATGGCTACACCTTC. The chain combines TRBV9 with TRBJ1-2; TRBD1 matches at 7 bases. CDR1 is SGDLS and CDR2 is YYNGEE in the germline V gene. CDR3 length: 15 residues. V shed 4 bases, J shed 2 bases, and the junction held 8 bases outside the gene matches.